The 15 T cell receptor beta chains presented below share a single source sample, sequenced in a study of molecular identifiers for immune sequencing clone quantification. Each CDR3 protein is one row after TCRdb ran MiXCR on the PCR reads. The sample consists of about 500,000 distinct CDR3 sequences, about a fifth of them appearing once. Sequencing input: naive CD8+ T cells from blood, with Jurkat cell RNA spiked in. Subset specified: FACS-sorted CD8+CD4-CCR7+CD45RA+ naive T cells. These receptors all stem from a human donor in good health. Some libraries in this study had Jurkat cell RNA spiked in.

The chain carries TRBV12-5 and TRBJ2-2; 7 bases fit TRBD2. The CDR3 is 18 residues long. V lost 2 bases to trimming and J lost 4 bases; unmatched junction nucleotides: 13. Per the germline V gene, CDR1 is LGHNT and CDR2 is FRNRAP. CDR3 region: CASGLKVTGDYPTGELFF. The CDR3 bases are TGTGCTAGTGGTTTGAAAGTTACGGGGGACTACCCCACCGGGGAGCTGTTTTTT.

This clonotype was counted between two and nine times. This chain uses TRBV9 with TRBJ2-7; maybe TRBD2 (5 bases). The V gene lost 0 bases and the J gene lost 7 bases, with 11 bases spanning the gap. The length of the CDR3 is 13 residues. Germline CDR1 and CDR2: SGDLS and YYNGEE. DNA for the CDR3: TGTGCCAGCAGCGTAGTTGAGGGTCGAGAGCAGTACTTC. Encoded protein: CASSVVEGREQYF.

Worth noting for this clonotype: At one end, the junction sequence differs from germline, possibly due to a read error. This chain joins TRBV4-2 and TRBJ2-2; no reliable D call. CDR1 LGHNA and CDR2 YNFKEQ come from the germline V gene. The CDR3 runs 14 residues. Written as DNA, the CDR3 is TGTGCCAACAGCCTTGACACGAACACCGGGGAGCTGTTTTTT. Translating it yields CANSLDTNTGELFF.

About this clonotype itself: Possible read error: a much larger clone is one base away. The chain combines TRBV14 with TRBJ2-1; TRBD1 might be the D (6 bases). CDR3 length: 15 residues. Looked up from germline, CDR1 is SGHDN and CDR2 is FVKESK. The DNA of the CDR3 is TGTGCCAGCAGCCAAGGGACAGTCACTCCCGATGAGCGGTTCTTC. This codes for CASSQGTVTPDERFF.

Only a few counts were recorded for this clonotype. The V call is TRBV20-1, the J call TRBJ2-7; 9 bases agree with TRBD2. This CDR3 has 15 amino acids. Germline V gene data show CDR1 as DFQATT and CDR2 as SNEGSKA (reference sequence). The V segment lost 1 base and the J segment 3 bases; nucleotides outside the gene matches: 7. CDR3 sequence reads: CSARGQVTSGYEQYF. The CDR3 region has the DNA TGCAGTGCTAGAGGTCAGGTGACTAGCGGCTACGAGCAGTACTTC.

V usage is TRBV4-3 and J usage is TRBJ1-2; tentative D call: TRBD1 (5 bases). The CDR3 is 14 amino acids. Per the germline V gene, CDR1 is LGHNA and CDR2 is YSLEER. V was cut by 0 bases and J by 5 bases, with 10 bases left in between. The CDR3 here is CASSQEGRAYGYTF. The CDR3 DNA is TGCGCCAGCAGCCAAGAGGGCAGGGCGTATGGCTACACCTTC.

Ten or more counts support this clonotype. The gene calls are TRBV6-5 and TRBJ1-5; D gene unclear. This CDR3 is built from 12 residues. The germline CDR1 and CDR2 sequences are MNHEY and SVGAGI. Trimming removed 6 bases from V and 3 bases from J, with 6 bases in between. The CDR3 coding sequence is TGTGCCAGCAGCGAAGACAATCAGCCCCAGCATTTT. Amino acids: CASSEDNQPQHF.

This clonotype was seen only a few times. This chain connects TRBV2 to TRBJ2-5; D is undetermined. Per the germline V gene, CDR1 is SNHLY and CDR2 is FYNNEI. Trimming removed 3 bases from V and 2 bases from J, with 7 bases in between. The CDR3 sequence is 13 residues long. The CDR3, as DNA: TGTGCCAGCAGTGATATAGGACAAGAGACCCAGTACTTC. Its protein is CASSDIGQETQYF.

About this clonotype: The conserved phenylalanine or tryptophan normally closing the CDR3 is absent here, so this likely arose from a read error. The rearrangement joins TRBV6-2 or TRBV6-3 to TRBJ1-1; D uncertain. Germline V gene lookup returns CDR1 MNHEY and CDR2 SVGEGT. V lost 5 bases, J lost 5 bases, and 15 bases lay in between. This CDR3 has 14 amino acids. CDR3 coding DNA: TGTGCCAGCAGTCCCAGTGGGCCGGGGACTGAAGCTTTCTCT. Amino acid sequence: CASSPSGPGTEAFS.

As for this clonotype: This may be a read error, as it is one base from a much larger clone. This chain uses TRBV9 with TRBJ1-1, with D maybe TRBD1 (6 bases). This CDR3 comprises 14 residues. The germline gives CDR1 SGDLS, CDR2 YYNGEE. CDR3 in amino acids: CASSVATGGTEASF. The CDR3 coding sequence is TGTGCCAGCAGCGTAGCTACGGGGGGCACTGAAGCTTCCTTT.

This clonotype was recorded a few times. The chain couples TRBV7-9 to TRBJ2-6; D call uncertain. The CDR3 runs 16 residues. V was pared by 1 base and J by 1 base, with 8 bases between. Per germline, CDR1 SEHNR and CDR2 FQNEAQ (reference sequence). CDR3 region: CASSLEGWSGANVLTF. The CDR3 coding sequence is TGTGCCAGCAGCTTAGAGGGCTGGTCTGGGGCCAACGTCCTGACTTTC. Full variable domain (rest looked up from reference TRBV7-9 and TRBJ2-6): DTGVSQNPRHKITKRGQNVTFRCDPISEHNRLYWYRQTLGQGPEFLTYFQNEAQLEKSRLLSDRFSAERPKGSFSTLEIQRTEQGDSAMYLCASSLEGWSGANVLTFGAGSRLTVL.

This chain joins TRBV2 and TRBJ2-7; D perhaps matches TRBD2 (6 bases). Germline V CDR1 and CDR2: SNHLY, FYNNEI. This CDR3 has 17 residues. V lost 0 bases and J lost 1, with 16 bases in between. CDR3 bases: TGTGCCAGCAGTGAAGCGCTTGCGGGGTCTTATTCCTACGAGCAGTACTTC. As protein: CASSEALAGSYSYEQYF.

CDR3 residues: CASSVAGENYGYTF. The CDR3 region has the DNA TGTGCCAGCAGCGTGGCAGGGGAAAACTATGGCTACACCTTC. This rearrangement joins TRBV9 to TRBJ1-2; possibly TRBD1 for D (6 bases). Looked up from germline, CDR1 is SGDLS and CDR2 is YYNGEE. The CDR3 totals 14 residues. V was cut by 2 bases and J by 2 bases, with 10 bases left in between.

J is TRBJ2-7 and V is TRBV5-1; 8 bases are a match to TRBD2. Germline V gene data show CDR1 as SGHRS and CDR2 as YFSETQ. V lost 0 bases, J lost 3 bases, and 5 bases stayed unmatched. This CDR3 has 15 amino acids. The CDR3 region has the DNA TGCGCCAGCAGCTTGGTGAGCGGGGGAGGCTACGAGCAGTACTTC. It specifies CASSLVSGGGYEQYF.

The V call is TRBV24-1, the J call TRBJ2-3, with TRBD2 matching 7 bases. CDR3 size: 13 residues. Germline V gene data show CDR1 as KGHDR and CDR2 as SFDVKD. The V gene end was trimmed by 9 bases and the J gene end by 0 bases; junction bases not matched to a gene: 2. CDR3 in amino acids: CATGGGSTDTQYF. The DNA of the CDR3 is TGTGCCACCGGGGGGGGGAGCACAGATACGCAGTATTTT.